These 31 T cell receptor beta chains were all obtained from the same sample, sequenced in a study of cytomegalovirus exposure and HLA in healthy donors. This PCR relied on a set of 60 Vbeta primers and 13 Jbeta primers. Sequencing was performed with immunoSEQ multiplex PCR; in TCRdb, only in-frame clones are kept and a portion is missing. The table includes 84,000 or so clones, around two thirds detected once. Specimen: PBMCs. These receptor sequences come from a woman aged 25 to 45 in good health and CMV-seropositive.

This chain uses TRBV5-4 with TRBJ1-1; D may be TRBD1 (5 bases). Germline-derived CDR1 and CDR2 are SGHNT and YYREEE (reference sequence). The CDR3 is 14 amino acids. Trimming removed 2 bases at V and 1 base at J, with 9 bases between. The CDR3, as DNA: TGTGCCAGCAGCTTAGGGGTGACGAACACTGAAGCTTTCTTT. This codes for CASSLGVTNTEAFF.

The chain has TRBV15 and TRBJ2-1; 15 positions agree with TRBD2. The CDR3 loop spans 15 amino acids. CDR1 is LNHNV, CDR2 YYDKDF, per germline (reference sequence). The V segment lost 3 bases and the J segment 7 bases; nucleotides outside the gene matches: 1. CDR3 region: CATSSGTSGGNEQFF. CDR3 nucleotide sequence: TGTGCCACCAGCAGTGGGACTAGCGGGGGGAATGAGCAGTTCTTC. The full variable domain, rest sourced from reference TRBV15 and TRBJ2-1, is DAMVIQNPRYQVTQFGKPVTLSCSQTLNHNVMYWYQQKSSQAPKLLFHYYDKDFNNEADTPDNFQSRRPNTSFCFLDIRSPGLGDTAMYLCATSSGTSGGNEQFFGPGTRLTVL.

The chain couples TRBV7-6 to TRBJ1-2; 9 bases agree with TRBD1. Germline V gives CDR1 SGHVS, CDR2 FNYEAQ. V lost 5 bases, J lost 4 bases, and 8 bases stayed unmatched. CDR3 size: 15 residues. The CDR3 sequence is CASSPRDRAVYGYTF. The CDR3 nucleotides read TGTGCCAGCAGCCCTCGGGACAGGGCGGTCTATGGCTACACCTTC.

The V call is TRBV25-1, the J call TRBJ2-1; TRBD2 agrees at 7 bases. This CDR3 has 15 amino acids. The V gene end was trimmed by 2 bases and the J gene end by 8 bases; junction bases not matched to a gene: 9. The germline V gene encodes CDR1 MGHDK and CDR2 SYGVNS. DNA of the CDR3: TGTGCCAGCAGTGAAGGCGGACTAGGAAGCCATGAGCAGTTCTTC. Translated, it gives CASSEGGLGSHEQFF.

The chain combines TRBV6-1 with TRBJ1-2, with D possibly matching TRBD1 (6 bases). The germline V gene has CDR1 MNHNS and CDR2 SASEGT. The CDR3 is 14 residues long. V gave up 6 bases and J gave up 4 bases, with 15 bases separating them. The CDR3 nucleotides read TGTGCCAGCAGGGACAGTGTCGGGCCCTATGGCTACACCTTC. Protein sequence: CASRDSVGPYGYTF.

J is TRBJ1-2 and V is TRBV19; TRBD1 aligns across 9 bases. The CDR3 contains 15 residues. CDR1 is LNHDA, CDR2 SQIVND, per germline (reference sequence). V shed 7 bases, J shed 1 base, and the junction held 7 bases outside the gene matches. CDR3 amino acids: CASNPQGALNYGYTF. The CDR3 DNA reads as TGTGCCAGTAACCCACAGGGGGCGCTTAACTATGGCTACACCTTC.

The DNA for the CDR3 is TGTGCCAGCACTCAAGCGGCAGCTCACACAGATACGCAGTATTTT. The encoded protein is CASTQAAAHTDTQYF. The rearrangement joins TRBV18 to TRBJ2-3, with a possible D match to TRBD2 (5 bases). V was cut by 8 bases and J by 2 bases, with 17 bases left in between. The CDR3 has 15 residues. CDR1 and CDR2 from the germline V gene are KGHSH and LQKENI.

This clone has only one observation. The V and J genes are TRBV27 and TRBJ2-7; no clear D. The CDR3 extends over 13 amino acids. Looked up from germline, CDR1 is MNHEY and CDR2 is SMNVEV (reference sequence). With 2 bases removed from V and 2 bases from J, the gap between germline ends came to 7 bases. The CDR3 loop reads CASSLGPTYEQYF. The CDR3 nucleotides read TGTGCCAGCAGTTTAGGGCCCACCTACGAGCAGTACTTC.

This clone came up a few times. This chain connects TRBV29-1 to TRBJ1-1, with D uncertain. V was clipped by 7 bases and J by 0 bases, with 9 bases between them. The CDR3 consists of 12 residues. Per germline, CDR1 SQVTM and CDR2 ANQGSEA. CDR3 bases: TGCAGCGCCGGGTTTTTGAACACTGAAGCTTTCTTT. The encoded protein is CSAGFLNTEAFF.

The rearrangement joins TRBV14 to TRBJ2-7, with a possible D match to TRBD2 (5 bases). The CDR3 consists of 14 residues. V lost 0 bases to trimming and J lost 6 bases, with 12 bases between them. Germline CDR1 is SGHDN and CDR2 is FVKESK. The CDR3 region is CASSQESSGSEQYF. The CDR3 coding sequence is TGTGCCAGCAGCCAAGAGTCGTCGGGGAGCGAGCAGTACTTC.

The V call is TRBV27, the J call TRBJ2-5; D may be TRBD1 (6 bases). TRBJ2-7 matches the DNA end more closely, so the J call is doubtful. Germline-derived CDR1 and CDR2 are MNHEY and SMNVEV (reference sequence). This CDR3 comprises 13 residues. The CDR3 sequence is CASSGQSSYEQYF. The CDR3 DNA is TGTGCCAGCTCCGGACAGAGCTCCTACGAGCAGTACTTC.

The gene calls are TRBV7-3 and TRBJ1-2; D is ambiguous. The germline gives CDR1 SGHTA, CDR2 FQGTGA. The CDR3 totals 13 residues. The V gene lost 2 bases and the J gene lost 4 bases, with 8 bases spanning the gap. CDR3 in amino acids: CASSLGGTYGYTF. In DNA, the CDR3 is TGTGCCAGCAGCTTAGGTGGCACCTATGGCTACACCTTC.

The chain links TRBV5-1 to TRBJ2-1; 8 bases match TRBD2. Germline lookup yields CDR1 SGHRS and CDR2 YFSETQ. V trimming: 2 bases; J trimming: 5 bases; junction bases outside the gene matches: 3. CDR3 length: 14 residues. In DNA, the CDR3 is TGCGCCAGCAGCTTACCGGGGGGGAACAATGAGCAGTTCTTC. Its protein is CASSLPGGNNEQFF. Full variable domain (rest looked up from reference TRBV5-1 and TRBJ2-1): KAGVTQTPRYLIKTRGQQVTLSCSPISGHRSVSWYQQTPGQGLQFLFEYFSETQRNKGNFPGRFSGRQFSNSRSEMNVSTLELGDSALYLCASSLPGGNNEQFFGPGTRLTVL.

The chain combines TRBV7-2 with TRBJ2-7; TRBD1 matches 11 bases. CDR3 length: 16 residues. The germline gives CDR1 SGHTA, CDR2 FQGNSA. V lost 5 bases, J lost 0 bases, and 6 bases stayed unmatched. The CDR3 spells CASSPAGTGGSYEQYF. Here the CDR3 DNA reads TGTGCCAGCAGCCCGGCCGGGACAGGGGGCTCCTACGAGCAGTACTTC. Drawing the rest from reference TRBV7-2 and TRBJ2-7, the complete variable domain is GAGVSQSPSNKVTEKGKDVELRCDPISGHTALYWYRQSLGQGLEFLIYFQGNSAPDKSGLPSDRFSAERTGGSVSTLTIQRTQQEDSAVYLCASSPAGTGGSYEQYFGPGTRLTVT.

The J gene is TRBJ2-5, the V gene TRBV7-9; 11 nucleotides line up with TRBD1. The J call may be in error: the DNA end matches TRBJ2-7 better. The CDR3 length is 14 residues. Germline loops: CDR1 SEHNR, CDR2 FQNEAQ (reference sequence). The DNA of the CDR3 is TGTGCCAGCAGCCTGGGGACAGGGGGACACGAGCAGTACTTC. Amino acids: CASSLGTGGHEQYF.

This clone showed up just a few times. The chain is built from TRBV10-1 and TRBJ2-3; D not certain. Germline loops: CDR1 WNHNN, CDR2 SYGVQD (reference sequence). V lost 0 bases and J lost 7, with 2 bases in between. There are 11 residues in the CDR3. CDR3 DNA: TGCGCCAGCAGTGAGTCCTATACGCAGTATTTT. Encoded protein: CASSESYTQYF.

This clone showed up just a few times. The rearrangement links TRBV11-3 to TRBJ1-6; no reliable D call. The ends were cut back, 0 bases at V and 10 bases at J, with 10 bases in the middle. The CDR3 is 14 amino acids. Germline V gene data show CDR1 as SGHNT and CDR2 as YENEEA. The CDR3, as DNA: TGTGCCAGCAGCTTAGAGGCGACGGGATCACCCCTCCACTTT. Residues: CASSLEATGSPLHF.

This clone was seen a single time. The chain uses TRBV19 and TRBJ2-1; 10 nucleotides align to TRBD2. This CDR3 has 14 amino acids. The V and J ends lost 5 bases and 9 bases, in that order; junction bases with no gene match: 7. Per the germline V gene, CDR1 is LNHDA and CDR2 is SQIVND (reference sequence). CDR3 loop: CASSLLAGLVEQFF. CDR3 bases: TGTGCCAGTAGTCTACTAGCGGGGTTAGTTGAGCAGTTCTTC.

V and J are TRBV28 and TRBJ2-1; D ambiguous. The CDR3 consists of 13 residues. Germline CDR1 and CDR2: MDHEN and SYDVKM. Trimming cost V 8 bases and J 2 bases, with 10 bases left between them. In DNA, the CDR3 is TGTGCCAGCGGCTCTAGTCCCTACAATGAGCAGTTCTTC. Translated: CASGSSPYNEQFF.

The chain combines TRBV29-1 with TRBJ1-1; tentatively, D is TRBD1 (6 bases). V was pared by 3 bases and J by 7 bases, with 12 bases between. The CDR3 is 12 residues long. Looked up from germline, CDR1 is SQVTM and CDR2 is ANQGSEA. CDR3 residues: CSVDGQRHEAFF. In DNA, the CDR3 is TGCAGCGTTGATGGACAGCGACATGAAGCTTTCTTT.

This clone was recorded a few times. The gene calls are TRBV5-1 and TRBJ2-2, with 7 positions matching TRBD1. Germline CDR1 reads SGHRS; CDR2 reads YFSETQ. The V gene end was trimmed by 7 bases and the J gene end by 0 bases; junction bases not matched to a gene: 6. The CDR3 runs 15 residues. CDR3 sequence: CASGSGGTNTGELFF. The DNA of the CDR3 is TGCGCCAGCGGTTCAGGGGGTACGAACACCGGGGAGCTGTTTTTT.

The chain joins TRBV7-9 to TRBJ2-7; D perhaps matches TRBD1 (5 bases). This CDR3 contains 16 residues. The germline gives CDR1 SEHNR, CDR2 FQNEAQ (reference sequence). V lost 1 base, J lost 1 base, and 14 bases lay in between. This chain's CDR3 is CASSLGGVGDSYEQYF. The CDR3 DNA follows: TGTGCCAGCAGCTTAGGGGGCGTAGGGGATTCCTACGAGCAGTACTTC. Based on the CDR3 plus reference TRBV7-9 and TRBJ2-7, the full variable domain is DTGVSQNPRHKITKRGQNVTFRCDPISEHNRLYWYRQTLGQGPEFLTYFQNEAQLEKSRLLSDRFSAERPKGSFSTLEIQRTEQGDSAMYLCASSLGGVGDSYEQYFGPGTRLTVT.

The rearrangement links TRBV9 to TRBJ1-1; D remains unclear. The germline V and J ends were trimmed by 2 bases and 2 bases, with 7 bases remaining between them. Per germline, CDR1 SGDLS and CDR2 YYNGEE. The CDR3 length is 13 residues. This CDR3 is CASSVLENTEAFF. The CDR3, as DNA: TGTGCCAGCAGCGTCTTAGAAAACACTGAAGCTTTCTTT.

This clone has only a few counts. The J gene is TRBJ1-1, the V gene TRBV9, with 8 bases matching TRBD1. V lost 1 base and J lost 1; bases outside the gene matches: 0. CDR1 is SGDLS, CDR2 YYNGEE, per germline. The CDR3 loop spans 14 amino acids. DNA of the CDR3: TGTGCCAGCAGCGTACAGGGGGCGAACACTGAAGCTTTCTTT. Its translation: CASSVQGANTEAFF. Variable domain in full (rest from reference TRBV9 and TRBJ1-1): DSGVTQTPKHLITATGQRVTLRCSPRSGDLSVYWYQQSLDQGLQFLIQYYNGEERAKGNILERFSAQQFPDLHSELNLSSLELGDSALYFCASSVQGANTEAFFGQGTRLTVV.

The chain couples TRBV10-3 to TRBJ1-1, with D uncertain. The CDR3 totals 14 residues. V was cut by 0 bases and J by 4 bases, with 9 bases left in between. Per germline, CDR1 ENHRY and CDR2 SYGVKD. The CDR3 DNA is TGTGCCATCAGTGAGTCAGTGAGGATCACTGAAGCTTTCTTT. Its protein is CAISESVRITEAFF.

This clone was counted only a few times. J is TRBJ1-1 and V is TRBV28, with a weak D call TRBD1 (5 bases). Germline CDR1 MDHEN, CDR2 SYDVKM. This CDR3 has 12 residues. V was cut by 2 bases and J by 7 bases, with 8 bases left in between. The DNA for the CDR3 is TGTGCCAGCAGTTTAGAAAGGGGTGAAGCTTTCTTT. This encodes CASSLERGEAFF.

The rearrangement joins TRBV6-5 to TRBJ1-1; TRBD1 agrees at 8 bases. Germline V gives CDR1 MNHEY, CDR2 SVGAGI. This CDR3 comprises 13 residues. V was pared by 7 bases and J by 4 bases, with 5 bases of the junction left unmatched. CDR3 in amino acids: CASTRTGFTEAFF. The CDR3, as DNA: TGTGCCAGCACCAGGACAGGGTTCACTGAAGCTTTCTTT.

The chain recombines TRBV11-2 with TRBJ1-2, with TRBD1 matching over 7 bases. V shed 5 bases, J shed 6 bases, and the junction held 12 bases outside the gene matches. The germline V gene has CDR1 SGHAT and CDR2 FQNNGV. This CDR3 has 15 residues. CDR3 in DNA: TGTGCCAGCAGCCAGGGGGGAGGTAATAGGGATGGCTACACCTTC. Translated, it gives CASSQGGGNRDGYTF.

V usage is TRBV5-4 and J usage is TRBJ1-1; 7 bases align to TRBD1. V lost 1 base to trimming and J lost 7 bases; unmatched junction nucleotides: 7. The CDR3 extends over 14 amino acids. In germline, CDR1 is SGHNT, CDR2 YYREEE (reference sequence). Written as DNA, the CDR3 is TGTGCCAGCAGCTTGACAGGGGATACCCGTGAAGCTTTCTTT. Translation gives CASSLTGDTREAFF.

The chain recombines TRBV27 with TRBJ2-4, with TRBD1 matching over 7 bases. Per the germline V gene, CDR1 is MNHEY and CDR2 is SMNVEV (reference sequence). The length of the CDR3 is 13 residues. With V trimmed by 6 bases and J by 6 bases, 5 bases remained unmatched. The CDR3 DNA reads as TGTGCCAGCAGGACAGGGATCGCAAACATTCAGTACTTC. It yields the protein CASRTGIANIQYF.

This chain links TRBV28 with TRBJ2-7; no firm D call. This CDR3 comprises 13 residues. Germline loops: CDR1 MDHEN, CDR2 SYDVKM. Trimming removed 8 bases from V and 1 base from J, with 12 bases in between. The CDR3 is CASPDSSSYEQYF. The CDR3 nucleotides are TGTGCCAGCCCCGACTCCTCTTCCTACGAGCAGTACTTC.